Presented here are 20 T cell receptor beta chains from one specimen sequenced in a study of cytomegalovirus exposure and HLA in healthy donors. Profiled with immunoSEQ multiplex PCR; TCRdb holds only in-frame clones, not every one. The table has over 110,000 clones, roughly 86% seen once. Input material: PBMCs. These receptors originate from a man aged 18 to 29 in good health and CMV-seropositive.

The table lists this clone with a count of one. The chain joins TRBV18 to TRBJ1-5; TRBD1 agrees at 8 bases. In germline, CDR1 is KGHSH, CDR2 LQKENI. The CDR3 totals 15 residues. V shed 3 bases, J shed 3 bases, and the junction held 4 bases outside the gene matches. CDR3: CASSPARGLNQPQHF. The CDR3 coding sequence is TGTGCCAGCTCACCCGCCAGGGGGCTCAATCAGCCCCAGCATTTT.

The chain employs TRBV30 and TRBJ2-1; the D gene is possibly TRBD2 (5 bases). V dropped 3 bases and J dropped 8 bases, with 8 bases sitting between them. This CDR3 is built from 11 residues. From germline, CDR1 is GTSNPN and CDR2 SVGIG (reference sequence). This CDR3 is CAWSRGYEQFF. CDR3 coding DNA: TGTGCCTGGAGCCGCGGGTATGAGCAGTTCTTC.

This chain connects TRBV4-1 to TRBJ2-7, with 10 positions matching TRBD1. There are 13 residues in the CDR3. V shed 2 bases and J 13 bases; nucleotides not matched to a gene: 8. Germline V lookup: CDR1 MGHRA, CDR2 YSYEKL. This chain's CDR3 is CASSQPGTGDLYF. CDR3 DNA: TGCGCCAGCAGCCAACCCGGGACAGGGGACTTATACTTC.

This clone was recorded only once. This chain links TRBV6-5 with TRBJ1-1; D not resolved. The CDR3 spans 14 residues. The V gene's germline CDR1 is MNHEY and CDR2 SVGAGI. V was pared by 2 bases and J by 4 bases, with 11 bases between. CDR3 nucleotide sequence: TGTGCCAGCAGTTACCGGCAGGAAAGCACTGAAGCTTTCTTT. Its protein product is CASSYRQESTEAFF.

The V and J genes are TRBV5-1 and TRBJ2-5; no firm D call. The CDR3 extends over 12 amino acids. Between the trimmed V and J ends, which lost 4 bases and 5 bases, there was a span of 9 bases. CDR1 is SGHRS and CDR2 is YFSETQ in the germline V gene. CDR3 sequence: CASSTGIETQYF. The CDR3 DNA is TGCGCCAGCAGCACGGGTATTGAGACCCAGTACTTC.

This chain uses TRBV19 with TRBJ2-1; 13 bases line up with TRBD2. Per germline, CDR1 LNHDA and CDR2 SQIVND (reference sequence). This CDR3 contains 17 residues. After removal of 3 bases from V and 5 bases from J, the junction contained 7 bases not matched to a gene. CDR3 protein: CASSMARLAGGDNEQFF. The CDR3 region has the DNA TGTGCCAGTAGTATGGCCCGACTAGCGGGAGGTGACAATGAGCAGTTCTTC.

The rearrangement uses TRBV11-3 and TRBJ1-3; 7 bases map to TRBD1. Unmatched junction bases numbered 5, after V lost 3 bases and J lost 3 bases. The germline V gene has CDR1 SGHNT and CDR2 YENEEA. There are 15 residues in the CDR3. CDR3 nucleotide sequence: TGTGCCAGCAGCTTGTGGTACAGGGGTGGAAACACCATATATTTT. Protein sequence: CASSLWYRGGNTIYF.

Comments on this clone: One junction end disagrees with the germline gene, perhaps due to a read error. The chain employs TRBV7-7 and TRBJ2-2; 13 nucleotides align to TRBD2. CDR1 is SSHAT, CDR2 FNYEAQ, per germline (reference sequence). This CDR3 has 16 residues. Written as DNA, the CDR3 is TGTGCTAGCAGCTTAGCACTAGCGGGAGGGACCGGGGAGCTGTTTTTT. This translates into CASSLALAGGTGELFF.

The V call is TRBV27, the J call TRBJ1-5, with 9 bases fitting TRBD1. This CDR3 contains 15 residues. J was trimmed by 6 bases and V by 8 bases; bases with no gene match: 11. Germline CDR1 MNHEY, CDR2 SMNVEV (reference sequence). DNA for the CDR3: TGTGCCAGCGCTTGGGGGACAGGGCCGGGTCAGCCCCAGCATTTT. Translating gives CASAWGTGPGQPQHF.

The gene calls are TRBV6-4 and TRBJ1-1; 7 bases map to TRBD1. Germline V CDR1 and CDR2: MRHNA, SNTAGT. CDR3 length: 13 residues. The ends lost 6 bases at V and 4 bases at J; junction bases unmatched: 5. In DNA, the CDR3 is TGTGCCAGCAGAACAGGGGCGGGCACTGAAGCTTTCTTT. It translates to CASRTGAGTEAFF.

The CDR3 region is CASSLTVAETYEQYF. The DNA of the CDR3 is TGTGCCAGCAGTTTAACTGTAGCGGAGACCTACGAGCAGTACTTC. The gene calls are TRBV27 and TRBJ2-7; TRBD2 might be the D (6 bases). Germline values: CDR1 MNHEY, CDR2 SMNVEV (reference sequence). The ends were cut back, 2 bases at V and 2 bases at J, with 13 bases in the middle. The CDR3 length is 15 residues.

The rearrangement joins TRBV29-1 to TRBJ2-3, with 10 bases aligning to TRBD1. CDR1 is SQVTM, CDR2 ANQGSEA, per germline. V lost 7 bases, J lost 3 bases, and 4 bases stayed unmatched. CDR3 length: 13 amino acids. CDR3 in amino acids: CSARTGGTDTQYF. The CDR3 DNA sequence: TGCAGCGCTAGGACAGGGGGTACAGATACGCAGTATTTT.

This chain uses TRBV27 with TRBJ2-1, with D maybe TRBD1 (6 bases). CDR3 size: 14 residues. Germline V lookup: CDR1 MNHEY, CDR2 SMNVEV (reference sequence). The V and J ends lost 2 bases and 5 bases respectively, with 10 bases between them. The CDR3 DNA is TGTGCCAGCAGTTTACCGGACAGAGACAATGAGCAGTTCTTC. It translates to CASSLPDRDNEQFF.

The chain is built from TRBV28 and TRBJ2-5, with TRBD1 as a possible D gene (6 bases). Germline CDR1 and CDR2: MDHEN and SYDVKM. This CDR3 spans 12 amino acids. Between the trimmed V and J ends, which lost 8 bases and 4 bases, there was a span of 11 bases. Here the CDR3 reads CASQGRRETQYF. The CDR3 coding sequence is TGTGCCAGCCAGGGGCGCAGAGAGACCCAGTACTTC. The whole variable domain, remainder taken from reference TRBV28 and TRBJ2-5, is DVKVTQSSRYLVKRTGEKVFLECVQDMDHENMFWYRQDPGLGLRLIYFSYDVKMKEKGDIPEGYSVSREKKERFSLILESASTNQTSMYLCASQGRRETQYFGPGTRLLVL.

V and J are TRBV7-9 and TRBJ2-1; no clear D gene. CDR3 length equals 12 residues. Per the germline V gene, CDR1 is SEHNR and CDR2 is FQNEAQ (reference sequence). V lost 5 bases to trimming and J lost 6 bases, with 8 bases between them. CDR3 nucleotide sequence: TGTGCCAGCAGCCCTAGTACCAATGAGCAGTTCTTC. Its protein product is CASSPSTNEQFF.

The V gene is TRBV11-3, the J gene TRBJ2-7; TRBD2 might be the D (5 bases). The CDR3 has 18 residues. From germline, CDR1 is SGHNT and CDR2 YENEEA. The ends were cut back, 5 bases at V and 0 bases at J, with 23 bases in the middle. This CDR3 is CASSPRGKGMSGSYEQYF. The CDR3 bases are TGTGCCAGCAGCCCAAGAGGGAAGGGAATGTCGGGCTCCTACGAGCAGTACTTC. Combining the CDR3 with reference TRBV11-3 and TRBJ2-7 gives the whole variable domain EAGVVQSPRYKIIEKKQPVAFWCNPISGHNTLYWYLQNLGQGPELLIRYENEEAVDDSQLPKDRFSAERLKGVDSTLKIQPAELGDSAVYLCASSPRGKGMSGSYEQYFGPGTRLTVT.

The chain recombines TRBV5-1 with TRBJ2-2, with D tentatively TRBD2 (5 bases). Between the trimmed V and J ends, which lost 1 base and 2 bases, there was a span of 15 bases. The germline CDR1 and CDR2 sequences are SGHRS and YFSETQ. The CDR3 consists of 17 residues. CDR3 sequence reads: CASSLHPGADNTGELFF. For the CDR3, the DNA is TGCGCCAGCAGCTTGCACCCAGGAGCGGATAACACCGGGGAGCTGTTTTTT.

The J gene is TRBJ1-2, the V gene TRBV15, with TRBD1 as a possible D gene (5 bases). The CDR3 totals 15 residues. The germline V gene has CDR1 LNHNV and CDR2 YYDKDF (reference sequence). V lost 4 bases and J lost 4, with 16 bases in between. CDR3 nucleotides: TGTGCCACCAGCAAAGGGGCGGGACGGTTCTATGGCTACACCTTC. Its protein product is CATSKGAGRFYGYTF.

The chain has TRBV7-3 and TRBJ2-7; 7 bases match TRBD2. J was trimmed by 3 bases and V by 5 bases; bases with no gene match: 4. Germline CDR1 is SGHTA and CDR2 is FQGTGA. The CDR3 runs to 13 residues. In nucleotides, the CDR3 is TGTGCCAGCAGCGGAGCGGGAAACTACGAGCAGTACTTC. It translates to CASSGAGNYEQYF. The variable domain in full, completed from reference TRBV7-3 and TRBJ2-7, reads GAGVSQTPSNKVTEKGKYVELRCDPISGHTALYWYRQSLGQGPEFLIYFQGTGAADDSGLPNDRFFAVRPEGSVSTLKIQRTERGDSAVYLCASSGAGNYEQYFGPGTRLTVT.

The chain couples TRBV5-4 to TRBJ1-2; D is perhaps TRBD1 (6 bases). V was pared by 0 bases and J by 6 bases, with 12 bases between. This CDR3 is 14 amino acids long. Germline V gene sequence: CDR1 SGHNT, CDR2 YYREEE (reference sequence). CDR3 sequence: CASSLDRVLDGYTF. The CDR3 DNA follows: TGTGCCAGCAGCTTGGACAGGGTGTTGGATGGCTACACCTTC.